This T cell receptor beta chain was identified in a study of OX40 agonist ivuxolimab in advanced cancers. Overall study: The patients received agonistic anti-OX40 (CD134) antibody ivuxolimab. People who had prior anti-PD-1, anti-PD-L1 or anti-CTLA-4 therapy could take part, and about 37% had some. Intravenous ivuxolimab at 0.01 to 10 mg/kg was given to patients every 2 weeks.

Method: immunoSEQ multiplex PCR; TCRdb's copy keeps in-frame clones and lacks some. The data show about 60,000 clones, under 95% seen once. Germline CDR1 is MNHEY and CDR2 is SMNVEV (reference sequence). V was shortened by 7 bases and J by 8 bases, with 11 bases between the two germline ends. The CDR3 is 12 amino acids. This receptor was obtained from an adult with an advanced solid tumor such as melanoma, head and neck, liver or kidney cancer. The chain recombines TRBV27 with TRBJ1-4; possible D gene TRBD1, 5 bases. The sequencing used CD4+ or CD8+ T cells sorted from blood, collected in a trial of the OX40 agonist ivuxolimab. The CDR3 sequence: CASTGVGEKLFF. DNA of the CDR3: TGTGCCAGCACGGGGGTGGGAGAAAAACTGTTTTTT.